This T cell receptor (beta chain) derives from a study of T cell responses to AZD1222 COVID-19 vaccine. General study results and limits: Seropositive AZD1222 recipients at baseline numbered only six or seven.

The table lists this clone with a count of one. Its cognate antigen is unknown. Sequencing used immunoSEQ multiplex PCR; TCRdb keeps in-frame clones, though not all of them. The sample holds more than 100,000 clones, about 90% seen once. The J segment lost 3 bases and the V segment lost 2 bases, leaving 7 bases of the junction unmatched. The length of the CDR3 is 15 residues. Germline V gene sequence: CDR1 SGHRS, CDR2 YFSETQ. This specimen consisted of peripheral blood, obtained 28 days after the second AZD1222 dose. The V call is TRBV5-1, the J call TRBJ2-7, with 8 bases aligning to TRBD1. The clonotype comes from an adult who received the AZD1222 COVID-19 vaccine. CDR3 residues: CASSFTGTGFYEQYF. In nucleotides, the CDR3 is TGCGCCAGCAGCTTTACTGGGACAGGATTCTACGAGCAGTACTTC.